The 29 T cell receptor beta chains below come from one sample, sequenced in a study of CD8 T cells in ankylosing spondylitis. TCRdb reprocessed the 5' RACE reads with MiXCR, giving one entry per CDR3 protein. The sample holds 200,000 to 250,000 distinct CDR3 sequences, about 10% seen once. Sequenced: blood, either unsorted or a sorted T cell fraction (not recorded which). The receptors come from a male donor with ankylosing spondylitis or in good health (not recorded which).

This clonotype was observed many times. The V and J genes are TRBV28 and TRBJ2-3; perhaps D is TRBD1 or TRBD2 (5 bases each). Trimming removed 1 base at V and 0 bases at J, with 14 bases between. The CDR3 loop spans 17 amino acids. Germline CDR1 MDHEN, CDR2 SYDVKM. For the CDR3, the DNA is TGTGCCAGCAGTTTATACGCCGGGGCAGTGAGCACAGATACGCAGTATTTT. Encoded protein: CASSLYAGAVSTDTQYF.

This clonotype has ten or more counts. The CDR3 region has the DNA TGTGCCAGCACCGCGACAGGAAATACTGAAGCTTTCTTT. This sequence encodes CASTATGNTEAFF. The V and J genes are TRBV2 and TRBJ1-1; TRBD1 is a possible D gene (6 bases). The CDR3 loop spans 13 amino acids. V lost 7 bases and J lost 5, with 14 bases in between. CDR1 and CDR2 (germline): SNHLY, FYNNEI.

This clonotype was counted ten times or more. V usage is TRBV6-5 and J usage is TRBJ1-1; no clear D gene. V lost 5 bases to trimming and J lost 5 bases, with 6 bases between them. This CDR3 comprises 11 residues. The V gene's germline CDR1 is MNHEY and CDR2 SVGAGI. The CDR3: CASSTRTEAFF. As DNA, the CDR3 is TGTGCCAGCAGTACAAGGACTGAAGCTTTCTTT.

This clonotype appeared many times. The chain recombines TRBV5-1 with TRBJ1-1, with D possibly TRBD1 on 6 matching bases. CDR1 is SGHRS, CDR2 YFSETQ, per germline. This CDR3 contains 14 residues. V was pared by 1 base and J by 6 bases, with 13 bases between. The CDR3 DNA reads TGCGCCAGCAGCTTGTTTGGGGGCCCGTCTGAAGCTTTCTTT. Translation: CASSLFGGPSEAFF.

In this sample, this clonotype turned up a few times. V is TRBV5-1 and J is TRBJ2-2; perhaps TRBD1 as D (6 bases). V gave up 4 bases and J gave up 8 bases, with 15 bases separating them. CDR3 length equals 14 residues. Germline V CDR1 and CDR2: SGHRS, YFSETQ. In nucleotides, the CDR3 is TGCGCCAGCAGCCGAGACAGCAGGGGTGGGGAGCTGTTTTTT. Translating it yields CASSRDSRGGELFF.

This clonotype occurred many times. The chain employs TRBV7-2 and TRBJ2-3; TRBD2 matches 7 bases. This CDR3 has 12 amino acids. Unmatched junction bases numbered 1, after V lost 0 bases and J lost 10 bases. Germline CDR1 is SGHTA and CDR2 is FQGNSA. In DNA form, the CDR3 reads TGTGCCAGCAGCTTAGCTCGGGGGGCGCAGTATTTT. It yields the protein CASSLARGAQYF.

The rearrangement joins TRBV20-1 to TRBJ1-2, with 7 positions matching TRBD1. V gave up 6 bases and J gave up 0 bases; unmatched junction bases: 7. Germline V gives CDR1 DFQATT, CDR2 SNEGSKA (reference sequence). CDR3 size: 14 residues. The CDR3 DNA reads as TGCAGTGCCAAAAAACAGGGGACTAACTATGGCTACACCTTC. Translation gives CSAKKQGTNYGYTF.

This clonotype was detected only a few times. This rearrangement joins TRBV6-7 to TRBJ2-7; TRBD1 might be the D (6 bases). TRBV6-7 is an ORF for which the function is uncertain. Trimming shortened V by 4 bases and J by 4 bases, and 17 bases separated the two germline ends. This CDR3 comprises 15 residues. CDR3 in amino acids: CASSCRQARRYEQYF. CDR3 DNA: TGTGCCAGCAGTTGTCGACAGGCACGGAGGTACGAGCAGTACTTC.

In this sample, this clonotype turned up many times. The rearrangement uses TRBV27 and TRBJ1-1; tentative D call: TRBD1 (5 bases). This CDR3 is built from 16 residues. V was pared by 4 bases and J by 4 bases, with 19 bases between. Germline lookup yields CDR1 MNHEY and CDR2 SMNVEV (reference sequence). CDR3 DNA sequence: TGTGCCAGCAGTTCCCGACTCAGGGCGGGGGGCACTGAAGCTTTCTTT. This codes for CASSSRLRAGGTEAFF.

This chain uses TRBV12-3 or TRBV12-4 with TRBJ1-2; TRBD1 might be the D (5 bases). Deletions cut 2 bases from V and 7 bases from J, with 11 bases between. The CDR3 is made up of 13 amino acids. CDR3 coding DNA: TGTGCCAGCAGTTTAACGGGGGAGGGTGGCTACACCTTC. As protein: CASSLTGEGGYTF.

Ten or more counts support this clonotype. This chain connects TRBV7-9 to TRBJ2-3, with D perhaps TRBD2 (6 bases). The CDR3 loop spans 15 amino acids. The V gene lost 5 bases and the J gene lost 1 base, with 13 bases spanning the gap. In germline, CDR1 is SEHNR, CDR2 FQNEAQ (reference sequence). The CDR3 sequence: CASSQGTLGTDTQYF. CDR3 nucleotide sequence: TGTGCCAGCAGCCAAGGGACTCTGGGCACAGATACGCAGTATTTT.

This clonotype occurred many times. DNA of the CDR3: TGTGCCAGCAGTGAGTTGGGGGGCAGCAGCAGGAATCAGCCCCAGCATTTT. Its protein is CASSELGGSSRNQPQHF. The chain carries TRBV28 and TRBJ1-5, with a weak D call TRBD1 (6 bases). Germline CDR1 and CDR2: MDHEN and SYDVKM. The ends were cut back, 5 bases at V and 4 bases at J, with 21 bases in the middle. This CDR3 contains 17 residues. The variable domain in full, completed from reference TRBV28 and TRBJ1-5, reads DVKVTQSSRYLVKRTGEKVFLECVQDMDHENMFWYRQDPGLGLRLIYFSYDVKMKEKGDIPEGYSVSREKKERFSLILESASTNQTSMYLCASSELGGSSRNQPQHFGDGTRLSIL.

The rearrangement joins TRBV11-2 to TRBJ2-5; 7 bases line up with TRBD2. The CDR3 extends over 15 amino acids. V gave up 0 bases and J gave up 2 bases; unmatched junction bases: 3. Germline lookup yields CDR1 SGHAT and CDR2 FQNNGV. CDR3 amino acids: CASSLELAQQETQYF. CDR3 nucleotide sequence: TGTGCCAGCAGCTTAGAACTAGCGCAACAAGAGACCCAGTACTTC.

This clonotype occurred many times. This chain joins TRBV28 and TRBJ1-3; perhaps TRBD1 as D (5 bases). The length of the CDR3 is 16 residues. V lost 7 bases and J lost 0, with 16 bases in between. CDR1 and CDR2 from the germline V gene are MDHEN and SYDVKM. The CDR3 nucleotides read TGTGCCAGCACCCATGGCGGGGGATACTCTGGAAACACCATATATTTT. Amino acids: CASTHGGGYSGNTIYF.

This clonotype has just a few counts. One junction end disagrees with the germline gene, perhaps due to a read error. V gene TRBV12-3 or TRBV12-4 combines with J gene TRBJ2-5; D may be TRBD2 (7 bases). This CDR3 contains 12 residues. The chain's CDR3 is CASSPKGGASDF. The CDR3 nucleotides read TGTGCCAGCAGTCCCAAGGGGGGGGCCTCGGACTTC.

This clonotype was observed at least ten times. This chain links TRBV7-3 with TRBJ2-3, with 8 bases that match TRBD2. J was trimmed by 4 bases and V by 1 base; bases with no gene match: 7. The germline gives CDR1 SGHTA, CDR2 FQGTGA. This CDR3 region has 16 residues. CDR3 loop: CASSLKGLVGSDTQYF. CDR3 DNA: TGTGCCAGCAGCTTAAAGGGACTAGTTGGTTCAGATACGCAGTATTTT.

In this sample, this clonotype turned up many times. V usage is TRBV6-5 and J usage is TRBJ2-1, with a possible D match to TRBD2 (6 bases). Trimming took 2 bases from V and 0 from J, leaving 11 bases between them. This CDR3 region has 16 residues. CDR1 is MNHEY, CDR2 SVGAGI, per germline. CDR3 bases: TGTGCCAGCAGTTACGGCGGGGAGAGCTCCTACAATGAGCAGTTCTTC. Its translation: CASSYGGESSYNEQFF.

This clonotype was counted only a few times. The chain joins TRBV7-2 to TRBJ2-5; tentative D call: TRBD1 (5 bases). The CDR3 runs 14 residues. V was shortened by 2 bases and J by 5 bases, with 12 bases between the two germline ends. From germline, CDR1 is SGHTA and CDR2 FQGNSA. The CDR3 sequence: CASSLWAKGETQYF. The CDR3 DNA reads TGTGCCAGCAGCTTATGGGCAAAGGGGGAGACCCAGTACTTC.

The J gene is TRBJ1-5, the V gene TRBV15, with D possibly matching TRBD1 (6 bases). The CDR3 contains 19 residues. V was cut by 3 bases and J by 0 bases, with 21 bases left in between. Germline CDR1 reads LNHNV; CDR2 reads YYDKDF (reference sequence). CDR3 loop: CATSSETGTPEYSNQPQHF. For the CDR3, the DNA is TGTGCCACCAGCAGCGAAACCGGGACACCAGAATATAGCAATCAGCCCCAGCATTTT.

This clonotype was counted many times. The chain recombines TRBV7-2 with TRBJ2-7; no clear D. CDR3 length: 15 amino acids. Germline CDR1 is SGHTA and CDR2 is FQGNSA. V was shortened by 6 bases and J by 7 bases, with 22 bases between the two germline ends. CDR3 sequence reads: CASSLYFQGIPEQYF. The CDR3 DNA follows: TGTGCCAGCAGTCTCTATTTCCAAGGGATTCCGGAGCAGTACTTC.

This clonotype was seen repeatedly, ten times or more. This chain's CDR3 is CATSDHGTSGVNEQYF. CDR3 sequence (DNA): TGTGCCACCAGTGACCACGGGACTAGCGGGGTCAACGAGCAGTACTTC. The rearrangement uses TRBV24-1 and TRBJ2-7, with 13 bases matching TRBD2. This CDR3 is built from 16 residues. Germline V gives CDR1 KGHDR, CDR2 SFDVKD. The ends lost 4 bases at V and 5 bases at J; junction bases unmatched: 7.

The V call is TRBV20-1, the J call TRBJ2-6; D unresolved. The germline gives CDR1 DFQATT, CDR2 SNEGSKA (reference sequence). V was pared by 0 bases and J by 0 bases, with 6 bases between. The CDR3 spans 15 residues. For the CDR3, the DNA is TGCAGTGCTAGAGAACTTGACTCTGGGGCCAACGTCCTGACTTTC. Translated: CSARELDSGANVLTF.

A few counts support this clonotype. The chain has TRBV29-1 and TRBJ2-6; the D gene is possibly TRBD1 (5 bases). The V end lost 7 bases, the J end lost 0 bases, and 7 bases lay between the germline ends. The CDR3 has 13 amino acids. CDR1 and CDR2 (germline): SQVTM, ANQGSEA. The CDR3 DNA is TGCAGCGCAGGGTTCTCTGGGGCCAACGTCCTGACTTTC. It yields the protein CSAGFSGANVLTF.

In its sample, this clonotype was seen many times. CDR3: CASSYSWDTAKLFF. The CDR3 nucleotides read TGTGCCAGCAGTTACTCTTGGGACACCGCAAAACTGTTTTTT. This sequence joins TRBV6-5 and TRBJ1-4; D perhaps matches TRBD1 (6 bases). Germline CDR1 reads MNHEY; CDR2 reads SVGAGI. Trimming took 0 bases from V and 10 from J, leaving 12 bases between them. CDR3 length: 14 residues.

The chain joins TRBV7-3 to TRBJ2-1; 7 bases are shared with TRBD2. This CDR3 has 15 residues. V shed 3 bases, J shed 6 bases, and the junction held 8 bases outside the gene matches. Germline V gene sequence: CDR1 SGHTA, CDR2 FQGTGA. CDR3 loop: CASSFRAGRGNEQFF. In DNA, the CDR3 is TGTGCCAGCAGCTTTCGTGCAGGGAGGGGCAATGAGCAGTTCTTC.

The chain combines TRBV2 with TRBJ1-5; maybe TRBD1 (5 bases). This CDR3 has 15 amino acids. Between the trimmed V and J ends, which lost 7 bases and 0 bases, there was a span of 13 bases. Looked up from germline, CDR1 is SNHLY and CDR2 is FYNNEI. The CDR3 loop reads CASTLDSYSNQPQHF. The CDR3 nucleotides read TGTGCCAGCACCCTAGACAGTTATAGCAATCAGCCCCAGCATTTT.

This sequence joins TRBV5-2 and TRBJ2-7; the D call of TRBD1 is as the table states it, not checked on the DNA. TRBV5-2 is a known pseudogene. The CDR3 totals 13 residues. The CDR3 sequence is CAMAPGSSYEQYF. The CDR3 DNA sequence: TGTGCCATGGCCCCCGGGAGCTCCTACGAGCAGTACTTC.

This clonotype was recorded at least ten times. J is TRBJ1-4 and V is TRBV12-3 or TRBV12-4; D uncertain. The ends were cut back, 2 bases at V and 2 bases at J, with 6 bases in the middle. The CDR3 loop spans 14 amino acids. CDR3 in DNA: TGTGCCAGCAGTTTACGGCAGACTAATGAAAAACTGTTTTTT. This sequence encodes CASSLRQTNEKLFF.

There are many counts of this clonotype. This chain's CDR3 is CASSLLGEQETQYF. The DNA of the CDR3 is TGTGCCAGCAGTTTACTAGGGGAACAAGAGACCCAGTACTTC. This rearrangement joins TRBV27 to TRBJ2-5; D might be TRBD1 (5 bases). Per the germline V gene, CDR1 is MNHEY and CDR2 is SMNVEV (reference sequence). The CDR3 length is 14 residues. Trimming took 2 bases from V and 2 from J, leaving 9 bases between them.